These 26 T cell receptor beta chains came from one sample sequenced in a study of blood T cell repertoires in COVID-19. Measured with immunoSEQ multiplex PCR; TCRdb has only the in-frame clones, and not every one. The sample has roughly 220,000 clones; around 83% are singletons. Sequenced sample: PBMCs or T cells enriched from blood (not recorded which). The receptors were gathered from a woman in her thirties or forties with acute COVID-19.

V gene TRBV5-1 combines with J gene TRBJ2-6; 8 nucleotides match TRBD1. CDR3 length: 16 residues. Germline V CDR1 and CDR2: SGHRS, YFSETQ. J gave up 4 bases and V 5 bases, and 8 bases lay outside the gene matches. The CDR3 DNA sequence: TGCGCCAGCAGATCCCAGGGGGCGCAAGGGGCCAACGTCCTGACTTTC. Its protein is CASRSQGAQGANVLTF. Supplemented by reference TRBV5-1 and TRBJ2-6, the full variable domain reads KAGVTQTPRYLIKTRGQQVTLSCSPISGHRSVSWYQQTPGQGLQFLFEYFSETQRNKGNFPGRFSGRQFSNSRSEMNVSTLELGDSALYLCASRSQGAQGANVLTFGAGSRLTVL.

The chain carries TRBV27 and TRBJ1-5; D is uncertain. Germline CDR1 is MNHEY and CDR2 is SMNVEV (reference sequence). V gave up 6 bases and J gave up 4 bases, with 13 bases separating them. The CDR3 sequence is 14 residues long. CDR3 loop: CASSPGMWNQPQHF. The CDR3 bases are TGTGCCAGCAGCCCCGGGATGTGGAATCAGCCCCAGCATTTT.

This rearrangement joins TRBV27 to TRBJ2-3; maybe TRBD2 (6 bases). The CDR3 consists of 16 residues. CDR1 and CDR2 (germline): MNHEY, SMNVEV (reference sequence). The V end was cut by 2 bases, the J end by 3 bases, with 15 bases between. The CDR3, as DNA: TGTGCCAGCAGTTTACGGTTGACTAGTCTGACAGATACGCAGTATTTT. Its translation: CASSLRLTSLTDTQYF.

The V and J genes are TRBV24-1 and TRBJ2-7, with TRBD1 as a possible D gene (5 bases). Germline assignment: CDR1 KGHDR and CDR2 SFDVKD. Trimming took off 3 bases at V and 2 bases at J, with 13 bases between the two ends. This CDR3 has 15 residues. CDR3 in amino acids: CATSDPRTMAYEQYF. The CDR3 DNA reads as TGTGCCACCAGTGATCCAAGGACAATGGCCTACGAGCAGTACTTC.

In this sample, this clone turned up once. The V and J genes are TRBV4-1 and TRBJ2-3, with D maybe TRBD1 (6 bases). V was trimmed by 5 bases and J by 5 bases, leaving 11 bases between them. This CDR3 comprises 13 residues. Germline CDR1 is MGHRA and CDR2 is YSYEKL. The CDR3 DNA sequence: TGCGCCAGCAGCGTCCCAGGGGAAGATACGCAGTATTTT. Translating it yields CASSVPGEDTQYF.

The chain recombines TRBV7-9 with TRBJ1-4, with 8 bases that match TRBD1. The CDR3 consists of 14 residues. CDR1 is SEHNR and CDR2 is FQNEAQ in the germline V gene (reference sequence). J gave up 8 bases and V 2 bases, and 4 bases lay outside the gene matches. CDR3 protein: CASSLKQGDEKLFF. The CDR3 bases are TGTGCCAGCAGCTTAAAACAGGGGGACGAAAAACTGTTTTTT.

The chain employs TRBV4-1 and TRBJ2-3, with 14 bases fitting TRBD2. J was trimmed by 4 bases and V by 6 bases; bases with no gene match: 6. Germline lookup yields CDR1 MGHRA and CDR2 YSYEKL. The CDR3 is 16 residues long. CDR3 DNA: TGCGCCAGCAGATTCGGGACTAGCGGGAGTCCAGATACGCAGTATTTT. Its translation is CASRFGTSGSPDTQYF.

This rearrangement joins TRBV27 to TRBJ2-4, with 9 bases matching TRBD1. Germline trimming cut 3 bases from V and 4 bases from J; bases unmatched to any gene: 4. CDR1 MNHEY and CDR2 SMNVEV come from the germline V gene (reference sequence). This CDR3 spans 15 amino acids. CDR3 residues: CASSFTGTGKNIQYF. CDR3 bases: TGTGCCAGCAGTTTCACCGGGACAGGGAAAAACATTCAGTACTTC.

This clone was seen a few times. V and J are TRBV4-1 and TRBJ1-1; 12 nucleotides line up with TRBD1. This CDR3 is built from 17 residues. The V segment lost 0 bases and the J segment 9 bases; nucleotides outside the gene matches: 11. Germline loops: CDR1 MGHRA, CDR2 YSYEKL. The CDR3 sequence is CASSQDQRMGQGAQAFF. The CDR3 bases are TGCGCCAGCAGCCAAGATCAGAGAATGGGACAGGGGGCTCAAGCTTTCTTT.

The chain joins TRBV13 to TRBJ2-3; 8 positions match TRBD2. The CDR3 extends over 17 amino acids. The V segment lost 3 bases and the J segment 6 bases; nucleotides outside the gene matches: 14. Germline V gene data show CDR1 as PRHDT and CDR2 as FYEKMQ (reference sequence). The CDR3 DNA reads as TGTGCCAGCAGCTTGCCCCCGGGGACTAGGAAGGAGGATACGCAGTATTTT. It specifies CASSLPPGTRKEDTQYF.

V gene TRBV2 combines with J gene TRBJ2-1; 8 bases agree with TRBD2. V lost 2 bases, J lost 6 bases, and 12 bases stayed unmatched. This CDR3 contains 17 residues. CDR1 is SNHLY, CDR2 FYNNEI, per germline. The CDR3: CASSEKREILVGNEQFF. The CDR3 DNA follows: TGTGCCAGCAGTGAAAAGCGGGAGATCTTAGTGGGCAATGAGCAGTTCTTC.

The chain employs TRBV3-1 (or the pseudogene TRBV3-2) and TRBJ2-3; TRBD2 agrees at 7 bases. With 7 bases clipped from V and 0 bases from J, the junction kept 7 bases outside the gene matches. Germline CDR1 is LGHDT and CDR2 is YNNKEL (reference sequence). The CDR3 consists of 15 residues. In DNA, the CDR3 is TGTGCCAGCATCCTAGCGGCACAAAGCACAGATACGCAGTATTTT. Amino acids: CASILAAQSTDTQYF.

The chain recombines TRBV7-9 with TRBJ2-7; 8 bases agree with TRBD1. The germline CDR1 and CDR2 sequences are SEHNR and FQNEAQ (reference sequence). CDR3 size: 15 residues. V shed 5 bases, J shed 4 bases, and the junction held 10 bases outside the gene matches. The CDR3 coding sequence is TGTGCCAGCAGCGCCTGGACAGGGTCGGGGTACGAGCAGTACTTC. This gives the protein CASSAWTGSGYEQYF.

J is TRBJ1-6 and V is TRBV30; TRBD1 matches 8 bases. V lost 2 bases, J lost 7 bases, and 10 bases stayed unmatched. This CDR3 contains 16 residues. Germline V gene data show CDR1 as GTSNPN and CDR2 as SVGIG (reference sequence). CDR3 sequence (DNA): TGTGCCTGGAGTCCCTTCCGGGACAGGATAAATTCACCCCTCCACTTT. Translating it yields CAWSPFRDRINSPLHF.

The chain is built from TRBV10-3 and TRBJ2-2; 9 bases map to TRBD2. V was clipped by 8 bases and J by 6 bases; unmatched bases: 10. Germline assignment: CDR1 ENHRY and CDR2 SYGVKD. The CDR3 consists of 15 residues. The CDR3 loop is CAIGGASGAAGELFF. CDR3 DNA: TGTGCCATCGGGGGGGCTAGCGGGGCGGCCGGGGAGCTGTTTTTT.

V usage is TRBV11-3 and J usage is TRBJ2-3; 10 nucleotides agree with TRBD2. The germline CDR1 and CDR2 sequences are SGHNT and YENEEA. This CDR3 region has 15 residues. Trimming removed 3 bases from V and 4 bases from J; junction bases left unmatched: 4. The CDR3 region has the DNA TGTGCCAGCAGCTTTTCAGCGGGGGGGGCAGATACGCAGTATTTT. Protein product: CASSFSAGGADTQYF.

This clone was counted at least ten times. The rearrangement uses TRBV4-2 and TRBJ2-3, with TRBD2 matching 12 bases. The CDR3 is 17 residues long. V was clipped by 0 bases and J by 2 bases; unmatched bases: 3. From germline, CDR1 is LGHNA and CDR2 YNFKEQ. The CDR3 loop reads CASSQELAGGPTDTQYF. The CDR3 region has the DNA TGTGCCAGCAGCCAAGAGCTAGCGGGGGGGCCCACAGATACGCAGTATTTT.

The DNA for the CDR3 is TGTGCCAGTGGACAGGGAAGAGGCTATGGCTACACCTTC. This translates into CASGQGRGYGYTF. The rearrangement joins TRBV19 to TRBJ1-2; 8 nucleotides line up with TRBD1. Germline V gene data show CDR1 as LNHDA and CDR2 as SQIVND (reference sequence). The V gene end was trimmed by 8 bases and the J gene end by 4 bases; junction bases not matched to a gene: 6. The CDR3 spans 13 residues.

This chain connects TRBV7-3 to TRBJ2-3, with TRBD2 matching 13 bases. The CDR3 contains 15 residues. CDR1 SGHTA and CDR2 FQGTGA come from the germline V gene. After removal of 5 bases from V and 6 bases from J, the junction contained 5 bases not matched to a gene. The CDR3 sequence is CASSPGLAGDDTQYF. The CDR3 nucleotides read TGTGCCAGCAGCCCTGGACTAGCGGGAGATGATACGCAGTATTTT.

The CDR3 here is CATATKDRADNGYTF. CDR3 sequence (DNA): TGTGCCACCGCTACTAAGGACAGGGCCGACAATGGCTACACCTTC. V is TRBV15 and J is TRBJ1-2; TRBD1 aligns across 8 bases. Trimming cost V 8 bases and J 6 bases; bases outside gene matches: 14. CDR1 LNHNV and CDR2 YYDKDF come from the germline V gene (reference sequence). This CDR3 comprises 15 residues. Filled out from reference TRBV15 and TRBJ1-2, the complete variable domain reads DAMVIQNPRYQVTQFGKPVTLSCSQTLNHNVMYWYQQKSSQAPKLLFHYYDKDFNNEADTPDNFQSRRPNTSFCFLDIRSPGLGDTAMYLCATATKDRADNGYTFGSGTRLTVV.

The chain carries TRBV2 and TRBJ1-5; tentative D call: TRBD1 (6 bases). The CDR3 contains 15 residues. The germline V gene encodes CDR1 SNHLY and CDR2 FYNNEI. The ends were cut back, 6 bases at V and 0 bases at J, with 12 bases in the middle. As DNA, the CDR3 is TGTGCCAGCAGAAACAGGGACTATAGCAATCAGCCCCAGCATTTT. Its translation is CASRNRDYSNQPQHF.

This clone was counted only a few times. V usage is TRBV27 and J usage is TRBJ1-5, with a possible D match to TRBD1 (6 bases). V was shortened by 6 bases and J by 3 bases, with 15 bases between the two germline ends. The CDR3 contains 15 residues. Germline CDR1 is MNHEY and CDR2 is SMNVEV (reference sequence). The CDR3 DNA reads TGTGCCAGCAGCCACCGCCAGGGGTTCAATCAGCCCCAGCATTTT. Translating gives CASSHRQGFNQPQHF.

The chain links TRBV25-1 to TRBJ1-3, with a weak D call TRBD1 (5 bases). This CDR3 comprises 14 residues. Per germline, CDR1 MGHDK and CDR2 SYGVNS. V lost 4 bases to trimming and J lost 4 bases, with 11 bases between them. The CDR3 nucleotides read TGTGCCAGCAGTGCGGACACAAGAGGAAACACCATATATTTT. Residues: CASSADTRGNTIYF.

For this clone: Different DNA sequences within this sample yield the same CDR3. The genes are TRBV30 and TRBJ1-5; no clear D. Trimming pared 1 base from V and 2 bases from J, leaving 6 bases between. From germline, CDR1 is GTSNPN and CDR2 SVGIG (reference sequence). This CDR3 spans 13 amino acids. CDR3 amino acids: CAWSEQGNQPQHF. For the CDR3, the DNA is TGTGCCTGGAGTGAACAAGGCAATCAGCCCCAGCATTTT.

This clone was seen once. This CDR3 is also generated by other DNA sequences in the sample. The V gene is TRBV7-9, the J gene TRBJ2-5; 11 bases map to TRBD1. V lost 1 base and J lost 5; bases outside the gene matches: 0. The CDR3 totals 14 residues. Germline V gives CDR1 SEHNR, CDR2 FQNEAQ (reference sequence). The CDR3 region has the DNA TGTGCCAGCAGCTTAGGGACAGGGGGCGAGACCCAGTACTTC. Encoded protein: CASSLGTGGETQYF.

The chain employs TRBV7-2 and TRBJ2-4; D is unresolved. CDR3 length equals 12 residues. The V gene lost 4 bases and the J gene lost 7 bases, with 8 bases spanning the gap. The germline V gene encodes CDR1 SGHTA and CDR2 FQGNSA. CDR3 amino acids: CASSSNGNIQYF. CDR3 nucleotide sequence: TGTGCCAGCAGCTCCAACGGGAACATTCAGTACTTC.